A single sample gave rise to the 25 T cell receptor beta chains below, sequenced in a study of blood T cell repertoires in COVID-19. Method: immunoSEQ multiplex PCR; TCRdb's copy keeps in-frame clones and lacks some. The sample lists about 240,000 clones; roughly 86% were seen once. Sequenced sample: peripheral blood. The receptors stem from a woman aged 25 to 45 with acute or convalescent COVID-19.

The V and J genes are TRBV21-1 and TRBJ2-1; the table names TRBD2, a call not compared with the DNA. TRBV21-1 is flagged as a pseudogene. The CDR3 loop spans 12 amino acids. This chain's CDR3 is CASSTGTSGRFF. DNA of the CDR3: TGTGCCAGCAGCACCGGGACTAGCGGGAGGTTCTTC.

This clone was detected only once. This chain joins TRBV6-6 and TRBJ2-2, with D perhaps matching TRBD2 (5 bases). Germline assignment: CDR1 MNHNY and CDR2 SVGAGI (reference sequence). Trimming took off 7 bases at V and 1 base at J, with 13 bases between the two ends. This CDR3 region has 15 residues. This CDR3 reads CASMVSGVNTGELFF. CDR3 bases: TGTGCCAGCATGGTGTCCGGGGTGAACACCGGGGAGCTGTTTTTT.

The V call is TRBV6-5, the J call TRBJ1-1; unclear D gene. Trimming left V 0 bases short and J 4 bases short, with 9 bases between. Germline V gene lookup returns CDR1 MNHEY and CDR2 SVGAGI. This CDR3 contains 14 residues. CDR3 coding DNA: TGTGCCAGCAGTTACTCGACTGGGAGCACTGAAGCTTTCTTT. Protein product: CASSYSTGSTEAFF.

The CDR3 sequence is CASRITGYQETQYF. The CDR3 nucleotides are TGTGCCAGCAGAATTACAGGTTACCAAGAGACCCAGTACTTC. The chain uses TRBV6-5 and TRBJ2-5; D might be TRBD1 (5 bases). This CDR3 spans 14 amino acids. The V end lost 6 bases, the J end lost 0 bases, and 11 bases lay between the germline ends. Germline V gene sequence: CDR1 MNHEY, CDR2 SVGAGI.

The genes are TRBV30 and TRBJ1-3; TRBD1 is a possible D gene (6 bases). CDR3 length: 13 residues. Germline lookup yields CDR1 GTSNPN and CDR2 SVGIG (reference sequence). Trimming shortened V by 3 bases and J by 0 bases, and 6 bases separated the two germline ends. CDR3 sequence (DNA): TGTGCCTGGAGCAGGGGCTCTGGAAACACCATATATTTT. It encodes CAWSRGSGNTIYF.

The chain has TRBV4-1 and TRBJ1-5; D is unclear. Trimming pared 0 bases from V and 4 bases from J, leaving 4 bases between. The CDR3 loop spans 13 amino acids. Germline assignment: CDR1 MGHRA and CDR2 YSYEKL. CDR3 DNA sequence: TGCGCCAGCAGCCAAGATCCGAATCAGCCCCAGCATTTT. Encoded protein: CASSQDPNQPQHF.

The chain employs TRBV11-2 and TRBJ2-1; 12 bases agree with TRBD2. V lost 5 bases, J lost 8 bases, and 7 bases stayed unmatched. CDR3 size: 15 residues. The germline gives CDR1 SGHAT, CDR2 FQNNGV. The CDR3: CASSPTSGSLYEQFF. CDR3 DNA: TGTGCCAGCAGCCCGACTAGCGGGAGTCTCTATGAGCAGTTCTTC.

This clone has a single count. V is TRBV27 and J is TRBJ2-7, with TRBD2 as a possible D gene (6 bases). The CDR3 consists of 14 residues. Per the germline V gene, CDR1 is MNHEY and CDR2 is SMNVEV (reference sequence). V gave up 3 bases and J gave up 0 bases, with 9 bases separating them. Here the CDR3 reads CASSLRGYSYEQYF. The CDR3 region has the DNA TGTGCCAGCAGTTTGCGGGGATACTCCTACGAGCAGTACTTC.

The J gene is TRBJ2-7, the V gene TRBV3-1 (or the pseudogene TRBV3-2); 10 nucleotides agree with TRBD1. This CDR3 has 14 residues. CDR1 is LGHDT and CDR2 is YNNKEL in the germline V gene (reference sequence). V shed 4 bases, J shed 4 bases, and the junction held 4 bases outside the gene matches. CDR3 nucleotides: TGTGCCAGCAGCCCGACAGGGGGCGGGTACGAGCAGTACTTC. Its protein is CASSPTGGGYEQYF.

V and J are TRBV9 and TRBJ2-7; TRBD2 matches 8 bases. Germline assignment: CDR1 SGDLS and CDR2 YYNGEE. Trimming at V came to 0 bases and at J to 3 bases, leaving 5 bases not matched to a gene. CDR3 size: 15 residues. DNA of the CDR3: TGTGCCAGCAGCGTAGGGGCCCGGGAGGGCTACGAGCAGTACTTC. This codes for CASSVGAREGYEQYF.

The chain recombines TRBV6-2 or TRBV6-3 with TRBJ2-4; 8 bases line up with TRBD2. Germline loops: CDR1 MNHEY, CDR2 SVGEGT. V was clipped by 5 bases and J by 0 bases; unmatched bases: 12. CDR3 length equals 18 residues. In nucleotides, the CDR3 is TGTGCCAGCAGTCCCGGGGCTAGCGGGTATTTAGCCAAAAACATTCAGTACTTC. This translates into CASSPGASGYLAKNIQYF.

The chain recombines TRBV9 with TRBJ1-2; 7 bases align to TRBD1. Germline V lookup: CDR1 SGDLS, CDR2 YYNGEE. This CDR3 has 12 residues. V shed 6 bases and J 6 bases; nucleotides not matched to a gene: 5. This CDR3 is CASKTGFHGYTF. CDR3 nucleotide sequence: TGTGCCAGCAAGACAGGGTTTCATGGCTACACCTTC.

This chain links TRBV6-5 with TRBJ1-1; D is perhaps TRBD1 (5 bases). This CDR3 region has 15 residues. Germline assignment: CDR1 MNHEY and CDR2 SVGAGI. The V end was cut by 1 base, the J end by 2 bases, with 11 bases between. The chain's CDR3 is CASSYLLGHNTEAFF. Written as DNA, the CDR3 is TGTGCCAGCAGTTACTTGCTAGGACACAACACTGAAGCTTTCTTT.

This chain connects TRBV5-1 to TRBJ2-2, with D unresolved. Germline V gene data show CDR1 as SGHRS and CDR2 as YFSETQ. The V end lost 7 bases, the J end lost 5 bases, and 15 bases lay between the germline ends. CDR3 length: 14 residues. This CDR3 reads CASGTLGGTGELFF. CDR3 nucleotides: TGCGCCAGCGGAACCCTTGGCGGAACCGGGGAGCTGTTTTTT.

The V and J genes are TRBV25-1 and TRBJ2-2; 8 bases match TRBD1. Germline loops: CDR1 MGHDK, CDR2 SYGVNS. The length of the CDR3 is 14 residues. The V gene end was trimmed by 2 bases and the J gene end by 8 bases; junction bases not matched to a gene: 4. The CDR3 loop is CASSEPGGSGELFF. Here the CDR3 DNA reads TGTGCCAGCAGTGAACCAGGGGGCTCTGGGGAGCTGTTTTTT.

This chain connects TRBV7-2 to TRBJ2-7; 13 bases align to TRBD2. The CDR3 runs 15 residues. CDR1 and CDR2 from the germline V gene are SGHTA and FQGNSA. The J segment lost 2 bases and the V segment lost 5 bases, leaving 3 bases of the junction unmatched. The CDR3 region has the DNA TGTGCCAGCAGCATGGGACTAGCGGGGCCCTACGAGCAGTACTTC. Amino acids: CASSMGLAGPYEQYF. Filled out from reference TRBV7-2 and TRBJ2-7, the complete variable domain reads GAGVSQSPSNKVTEKGKDVELRCDPISGHTALYWYRQSLGQGLEFLIYFQGNSAPDKSGLPSDRFSAERTGGSVSTLTIQRTQQEDSAVYLCASSMGLAGPYEQYFGPGTRLTVT.

This clone showed up just once. For the CDR3, the DNA is TGTGCCAGTAAGGGGACACCATACACCGGGGAGCTGTTTTTT. Its translation is CASKGTPYTGELFF. The rearrangement links TRBV19 to TRBJ2-2; tentative D call: TRBD1 (6 bases). Trimming cost V 7 bases and J 3 bases, with 12 bases left between them. This CDR3 region has 14 residues. Germline CDR1 LNHDA, CDR2 SQIVND (reference sequence).

The V gene is TRBV19, the J gene TRBJ1-6; TRBD1 aligns across 7 bases. The germline V gene has CDR1 LNHDA and CDR2 SQIVND (reference sequence). Trimming removed 4 bases from V and 8 bases from J; junction bases left unmatched: 11. The CDR3 spans 16 residues. The CDR3 is CASSRTRTGGDSPLHF. CDR3 DNA sequence: TGTGCCAGTAGTAGAACAAGGACAGGCGGAGATTCACCCCTCCACTTT.

The chain links TRBV6-1 to TRBJ1-5, with D perhaps TRBD1 (5 bases). Per the germline V gene, CDR1 is MNHNS and CDR2 is SASEGT. The V and J ends lost 2 bases and 6 bases respectively, with 17 bases between them. The CDR3 has 16 amino acids. CDR3 protein: CASSERGWGVFQPQHF. DNA for the CDR3: TGTGCCAGCAGTGAAAGGGGATGGGGGGTGTTTCAGCCCCAGCATTTT.

This chain links TRBV12-3 or TRBV12-4 with TRBJ1-2, with D unresolved. The V end was cut by 1 base, the J end by 3 bases, with 3 bases between. CDR3 length equals 12 residues. The CDR3 sequence: CASSLVDYGYTF. As DNA, the CDR3 is TGTGCCAGCAGTTTAGTAGACTATGGCTACACCTTC.

This sequence joins TRBV10-2 and TRBJ2-3; D unresolved. This CDR3 has 15 residues. The V end was cut by 10 bases, the J end by 0 bases, with 17 bases between. Germline CDR1 WSHSY, CDR2 SAAADI. The CDR3 DNA sequence: TGCGCCACCGAACAACTATCAACTAGCACAGATACGCAGTATTTT. Amino acid sequence: CATEQLSTSTDTQYF.

This clone was found once. The CDR3 region has the DNA TGTGCCAGCAGTTACTCACTGGTTTTGAATGAGCAGTTCTTC. Translated, it gives CASSYSLVLNEQFF. The rearrangement links TRBV6-6 to TRBJ2-1; D not resolved. There are 14 residues in the CDR3. Germline V CDR1 and CDR2: MNHNY, SVGAGI (reference sequence). Trimming pared 0 bases from V and 7 bases from J, leaving 10 bases between.

This chain connects TRBV7-2 to TRBJ1-1; no clear D. Deletions cut 2 bases from V and 1 base from J, with 8 bases between. CDR1 is SGHTA and CDR2 is FQGNSA in the germline V gene. The CDR3 consists of 14 residues. CDR3 residues: CASSLFPGNTEAFF. The DNA of the CDR3 is TGTGCCAGCAGCTTATTTCCAGGGAACACTGAAGCTTTCTTT.

V usage is TRBV5-1 and J usage is TRBJ2-5, with a tentative D call TRBD1 (5 bases). V was trimmed by 3 bases and J by 5 bases, leaving 14 bases between them. Germline loops: CDR1 SGHRS, CDR2 YFSETQ. This CDR3 comprises 14 residues. Here the CDR3 reads CASSSGHPSETQYF. CDR3 nucleotides: TGCGCCAGCAGCTCAGGACACCCCAGCGAGACCCAGTACTTC. The full variable domain, completed using reference TRBV5-1 and TRBJ2-5, is KAGVTQTPRYLIKTRGQQVTLSCSPISGHRSVSWYQQTPGQGLQFLFEYFSETQRNKGNFPGRFSGRQFSNSRSEMNVSTLELGDSALYLCASSSGHPSETQYFGPGTRLLVL.

The chain employs TRBV9 and TRBJ2-7; tentative D call: TRBD2 (6 bases). Germline CDR1 and CDR2: SGDLS and YYNGEE. CDR3 size: 14 residues. The ends were cut back, 7 bases at V and 2 bases at J, with 16 bases in the middle. This chain's CDR3 is CASSRSSGAYEQYF. CDR3 sequence (DNA): TGTGCCAGCTCGCGATCCTCGGGAGCCTACGAGCAGTACTTC. The full variable domain, with the rest looked up from reference TRBV9 and TRBJ2-7, is DSGVTQTPKHLITATGQRVTLRCSPRSGDLSVYWYQQSLDQGLQFLIQYYNGEERAKGNILERFSAQQFPDLHSELNLSSLELGDSALYFCASSRSSGAYEQYFGPGTRLTVT.